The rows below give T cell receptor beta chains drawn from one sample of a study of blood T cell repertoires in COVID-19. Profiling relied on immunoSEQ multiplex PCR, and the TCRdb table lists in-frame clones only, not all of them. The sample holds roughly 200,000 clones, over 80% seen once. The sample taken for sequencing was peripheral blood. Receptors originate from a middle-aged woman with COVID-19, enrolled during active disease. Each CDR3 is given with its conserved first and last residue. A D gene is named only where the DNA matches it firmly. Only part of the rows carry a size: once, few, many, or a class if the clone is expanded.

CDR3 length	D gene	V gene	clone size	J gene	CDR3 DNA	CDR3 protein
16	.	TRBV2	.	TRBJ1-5	TGTGCCAGCAGTGGTACAGGGACAAGTAGCAATCAGCCCCAGCATTTT	CASSGTGTSSNQPQHF
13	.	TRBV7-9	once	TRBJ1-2	TGTGCCAGCAGCCTGGGAGGGGAATCGGGCTACACCTTC	CASSLGGESGYTF
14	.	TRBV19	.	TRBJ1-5	TGTGCCAGTACACTTTGGGAGGGCAATCAGCCCCAGCATTTT	CASTLWEGNQPQHF
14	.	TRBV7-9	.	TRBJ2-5	TGTGCCAGCACCCGGCTCGTAGCGGAGGAGACCCAGTACTTC	CASTRLVAEETQYF
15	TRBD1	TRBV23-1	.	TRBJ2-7	TGCGCCAGCAGTGGGGGCCTACAGGGGATTTACGAGCAGTACTTC	CASSGGLQGIYEQYF
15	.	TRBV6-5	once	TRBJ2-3	TGTGCCAGCAGTTCCCCGAGGCGAAACACAGATACGCAGTATTTT	CASSSPRRNTDTQYF
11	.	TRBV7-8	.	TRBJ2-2	TGTGCCAGCAGCATCCTCGGGGAGCTGTTTTTT	CASSILGELFF
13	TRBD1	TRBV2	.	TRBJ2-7	TGTGCCATGAAGGACAGGGGGTTTTACGAGCAGTACTTC	CAMKDRGFYEQYF
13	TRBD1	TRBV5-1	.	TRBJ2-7	TGCGCCAGCGGACAGGGAGGTTTAAGCGAGCAGTACTTC	CASGQGGLSEQYF
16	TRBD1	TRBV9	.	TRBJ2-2	TGTGCCAGCCAAATTACCGGGACAGCCAACACCGGGGAGCTGTTTTTT	CASQITGTANTGELFF
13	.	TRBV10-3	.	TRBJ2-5	TGTGCCATCAGCCGGGACTTCCAAGAGACCCAGTACTTC	CAISRDFQETQYF
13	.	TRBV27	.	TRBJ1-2	TGTGCCAGCAGACAGACAGCCGTCTATGGCTACACCTTC	CASRQTAVYGYTF
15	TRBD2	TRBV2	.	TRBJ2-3	TGTGCCAGCACCAGGGCTAGCGGGGGGTCAGATACGCAGTATTTT	CASTRASGGSDTQYF
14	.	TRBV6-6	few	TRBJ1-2	TGTGCCAGCAGTTACGAGGCAGCCGGCTATGGCTACACCTTC	CASSYEAAGYGYTF
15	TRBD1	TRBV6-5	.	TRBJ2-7	TGTGCCAGCACCCGGACAGGGAGCTACTCCTACGAGCAGTACTTC	CASTRTGSYSYEQYF
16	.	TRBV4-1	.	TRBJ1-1	TGCGCCAGCAGCCAAGAGTGGCCAGGGATCGGGACTGAAGCTTTCTTT	CASSQEWPGIGTEAFF
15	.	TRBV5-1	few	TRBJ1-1	TGCGCCAGCCAGTCCGGGGGGGCGAGGAACACTGAAGCTTTCTTT	CASQSGGARNTEAFF
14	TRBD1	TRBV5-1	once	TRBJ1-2	TGCGCCAGCAGCCAGACAGGGGAAGTTGCTGGCTACACCTTC	CASSQTGEVAGYTF
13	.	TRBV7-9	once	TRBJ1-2	TGTGCCAGCAGCCCGGGAGCTAACTATGGCTACACCTTC	CASSPGANYGYTF
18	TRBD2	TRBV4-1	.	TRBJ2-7	TGCGCCAGCAGCCAACCGGGACTAGCGGGAGGAACATCCTACGAGCAGTACTTC	CASSQPGLAGGTSYEQYF
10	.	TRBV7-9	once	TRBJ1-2	TGTGCCAGCAGCCCCGACAGGACCCTCTTC	CASSPDRTLF
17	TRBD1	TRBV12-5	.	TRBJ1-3	TGTGCTAGTGGTTTGGTACGAGGGACAGGGGTTGGAAACACCATATATTTT	CASGLVRGTGVGNTIYF
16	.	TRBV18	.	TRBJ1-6	TGTGCCAGCTCACCGACAGCTAGCTCCTATAATTCACCCCTCCACTTT	CASSPTASSYNSPLHF